This T cell receptor (beta chain) originates from a study of long-term antiretroviral therapy in people with HIV. Prior to DNA extraction, the samples held 1-10 million cryopreserved PBMC. Run at survey level, the immunoSEQ assay was version v3.0. Produced via immunoSEQ multiplex PCR; TCRdb's table is partial and in-frame only. The sample includes about 48,000 clones, 84% seen only once; the top ten take roughly 3%. With respect to this clone: The target antigen is unknown.

Findings of the study overall: Clones that had undergone expansion before ART prevailed in the repertoire throughout all time points. The study found that diversity rose after ART but stayed below transplant donor controls.

This clonotype was sampled from a young woman with HIV. Here the sequenced sample was unsorted PBMCs, taken 0.8 years after starting antiretroviral therapy.

CDR3 residues: CALTGSTDTQYF. DNA for the CDR3: TGTGCCTTGACAGGCTCTACAGATACGCAGTATTTT. V usage is TRBV6-1 and J usage is TRBJ2-3; TRBD1 is a possible D gene (6 bases). Per germline, CDR1 MNHNS and CDR2 SASEGT. V lost 11 bases and J lost 3, with 12 bases in between. CDR3 size: 12 residues.